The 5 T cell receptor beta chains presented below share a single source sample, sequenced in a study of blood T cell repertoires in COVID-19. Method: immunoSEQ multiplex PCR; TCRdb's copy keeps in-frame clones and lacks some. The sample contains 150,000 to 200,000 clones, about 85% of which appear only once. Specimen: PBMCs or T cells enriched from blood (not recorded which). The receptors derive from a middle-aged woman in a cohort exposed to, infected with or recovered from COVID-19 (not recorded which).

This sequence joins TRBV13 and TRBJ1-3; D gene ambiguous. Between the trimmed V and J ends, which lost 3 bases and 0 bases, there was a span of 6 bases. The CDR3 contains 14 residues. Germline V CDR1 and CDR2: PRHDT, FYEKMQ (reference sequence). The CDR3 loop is CASSLTGSGNTIYF. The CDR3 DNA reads TGTGCCAGCAGCTTGACGGGCTCTGGAAACACCATATATTTT. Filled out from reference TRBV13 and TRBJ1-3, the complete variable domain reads AAGVIQSPRHLIKEKRETATLKCYPIPRHDTVYWYQQGPGQDPQFLISFYEKMQSDKGSIPDRFSAQQFSDYHSELNMSSLELGDSALYFCASSLTGSGNTIYFGEGSWLTVV.

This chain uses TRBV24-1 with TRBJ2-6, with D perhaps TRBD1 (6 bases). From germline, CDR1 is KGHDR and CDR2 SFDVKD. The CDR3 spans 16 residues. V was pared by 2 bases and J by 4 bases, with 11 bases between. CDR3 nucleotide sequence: TGTGCCACCAGTGATTCCAACAGGGCCGGGGCCAACGTCCTGACTTTC. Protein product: CATSDSNRAGANVLTF.

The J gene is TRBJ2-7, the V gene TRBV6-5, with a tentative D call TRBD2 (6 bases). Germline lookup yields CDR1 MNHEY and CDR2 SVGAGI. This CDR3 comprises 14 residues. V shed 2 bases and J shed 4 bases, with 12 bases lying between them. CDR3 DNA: TGTGCCAGCAGTTACGGAAGCGGGTTTTACGAGCAGTACTTC. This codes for CASSYGSGFYEQYF.

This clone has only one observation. The CDR3 is CASSPQSVYGYTF. Here the CDR3 DNA reads TGTGCCAGCAGTCCCCAGTCCGTTTATGGCTACACCTTC. The chain combines TRBV27 with TRBJ1-2; D is unresolved. The CDR3 extends over 13 amino acids. Trimming left V 5 bases short and J 5 bases short, with 12 bases between. From germline, CDR1 is MNHEY and CDR2 SMNVEV (reference sequence).

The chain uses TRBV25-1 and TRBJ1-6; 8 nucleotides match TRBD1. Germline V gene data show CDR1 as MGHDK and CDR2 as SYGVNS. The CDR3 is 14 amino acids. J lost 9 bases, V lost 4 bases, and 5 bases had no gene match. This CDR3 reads CASSAGQGSSPLHF. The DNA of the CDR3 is TGTGCCAGCAGTGCTGGACAGGGTAGTTCACCCCTCCACTTT.